Below are 11 T cell receptor beta chains sequenced from a single sample in a study of blood T cell repertoires in COVID-19 (TCRdb year 2020). Libraries were prepared through the immunoSEQ multiplex PCR assay. TCRdb provides this immuneACCESS table in a form limited to in-frame rearrangements. Some clones are lacking; in checked studies, under half of them reflect an unresolved V gene, and why the rest are absent is not known. The sample records some 150,000 clones, 80% of which are singletons. Approximately 0.5% of the sample rests with the top ten. The sample was peripheral blood. The source of these receptors is a man in his fifties or sixties with acute or convalescent COVID-19.

Only one count was recorded for this clone. One junction end disagrees with the germline gene, perhaps due to a read error. The identical CDR3 is also encoded by other nucleotide sequences in the sample. V usage is TRBV6-6 and J usage is TRBJ2-7; 10 nucleotides line up with TRBD2. This CDR3 region has 15 residues. Germline V gene data show CDR1 as MNHNY and CDR2 as SVGAGI (reference sequence). The CDR3 coding sequence is TGTGCTAGCAGAGTTAGCGGGAGGAGCTCCTACGAGCAGTACTTC. Residues: CASRVSGRSSYEQYF.

The genes are TRBV27 and TRBJ1-4; D is ambiguous. Trimming pared 6 bases from V and 4 bases from J, leaving 9 bases between. This CDR3 has 13 residues. Germline V gene data show CDR1 as MNHEY and CDR2 as SMNVEV (reference sequence). The DNA for the CDR3 is TGTGCCAGCAGCCGACAAATTAATGAAAAACTGTTTTTT. Translating it yields CASSRQINEKLFF.

The rearrangement joins TRBV7-2 to TRBJ2-2; D is undetermined. V lost 6 bases and J lost 5, with 10 bases in between. CDR1 and CDR2 from the germline V gene are SGHTA and FQGNSA. The CDR3 has 13 residues. This chain's CDR3 is CASRDRRTGELFF. The CDR3 coding sequence is TGTGCCAGCAGAGATAGGAGAACCGGGGAGCTGTTTTTT.

This clone was counted a single time. J is TRBJ1-6 and V is TRBV2; 9 nucleotides align to TRBD1. Germline values: CDR1 SNHLY, CDR2 FYNNEI. The CDR3 has 14 residues. V lost 6 bases and J lost 10; bases outside the gene matches: 7. Here the CDR3 DNA reads TGTGCCAGCAGCTACGGACAGGGGAGGTCACCCCTCCACTTT. It yields the protein CASSYGQGRSPLHF. The whole variable domain, remainder taken from reference TRBV2 and TRBJ1-6, is EPEVTQTPSHQVTQMGQEVILRCVPISNHLYFYWYRQILGQKVEFLVSFYNNEISEKSEIFDDQFSVERPDGSNFTLKIRSTKLEDSAMYFCASSYGQGRSPLHFGNGTRLTVT.

The CDR3 is CASSYGQRNTEAFF. CDR3 bases: TGTGCCAGCAGTTACGGACAGAGGAACACTGAAGCTTTCTTT. The rearrangement uses TRBV6-2 or TRBV6-3 and TRBJ1-1, with TRBD1 as a possible D gene (6 bases). Germline CDR1 is MNHEY and CDR2 is SVGEGT. Trimming took 2 bases from V and 1 from J, leaving 8 bases between them. The CDR3 covers 14 residues.

The V call is TRBV9, the J call TRBJ2-2, with a possible D match to TRBD2 (6 bases). Germline V CDR1 and CDR2: SGDLS, YYNGEE. This CDR3 is 15 amino acids long. V was shortened by 4 bases and J by 4 bases, with 14 bases between the two germline ends. Written as DNA, the CDR3 is TGTGCCAGCAGCCCCCGACTAGGGACCACCGGGGAGCTGTTTTTT. Its protein is CASSPRLGTTGELFF. The entire variable domain, with the rest obtained from reference TRBV9 and TRBJ2-2, is as follows: DSGVTQTPKHLITATGQRVTLRCSPRSGDLSVYWYQQSLDQGLQFLIQYYNGEERAKGNILERFSAQQFPDLHSELNLSSLELGDSALYFCASSPRLGTTGELFFGEGSRLTVL.

This chain uses TRBV6-1 with TRBJ2-3; D is perhaps TRBD1 (5 bases). Germline loops: CDR1 MNHNS, CDR2 SASEGT. V was pared by 2 bases and J by 0 bases, with 6 bases between. The CDR3 extends over 14 amino acids. CDR3 loop: CASSEQGSTDTQYF. The DNA of the CDR3 is TGTGCCAGCAGTGAACAGGGAAGCACAGATACGCAGTATTTT.

CDR3 in DNA: TGCGCCAGCAGTGACAGTTCTAGCGGGGGGATGGTTGAGTACTTC. Translating it yields CASSDSSSGGMVEYF. V usage is TRBV10-2 and J usage is TRBJ2-5, with 11 bases lining up with TRBD2. In germline, CDR1 is WSHSY, CDR2 SAAADI. Trimming removed 3 bases from V and 12 bases from J; junction bases left unmatched: 12. This CDR3 comprises 15 residues.

The chain joins TRBV5-5 to TRBJ2-4; D may be TRBD2 (6 bases). The V gene's germline CDR1 is SGHKS and CDR2 YYEKEE (reference sequence). Trimming took 1 base from V and 1 from J, leaving 12 bases between them. The CDR3 runs to 16 residues. The CDR3 loop is CASSLSGVEAKNIQYF. The CDR3 DNA sequence: TGTGCCAGCAGCTTGTCGGGGGTAGAGGCCAAAAACATTCAGTACTTC.

The chain employs TRBV5-1 and TRBJ2-1; TRBD1 is a possible D gene (6 bases). CDR3 length: 16 amino acids. Germline CDR1 SGHRS, CDR2 YFSETQ. V was cut by 4 bases and J by 4 bases, with 18 bases left in between. CDR3 loop: CASSTLQGLEYNEQFF. Here the CDR3 DNA reads TGCGCCAGCAGCACCTTACAGGGATTGGAGTACAATGAGCAGTTCTTC.

The gene calls are TRBV5-1 and TRBJ2-3; 7 nucleotides match TRBD2. There are 16 residues in the CDR3. The germline gives CDR1 SGHRS, CDR2 YFSETQ. The V and J ends lost 4 bases and 2 bases, in that order; junction bases with no gene match: 10. The CDR3 loop reads CASSPPTSSFTDTQYF. The CDR3 bases are TGCGCCAGCAGCCCCCCGACTAGCTCCTTCACAGATACGCAGTATTTT.